The 7 T cell receptor beta chains in this list originate from one sample, sequenced in a study of blood T cell repertoires in COVID-19. The protocol was immunoSEQ multiplex PCR, while the TCRdb copy is restricted to in-frame clones and leaves out a portion. The sample records about 94,000 clones, roughly 84% being singletons. Source material: peripheral blood. The receptors were gathered from a woman in her fifties or sixties in a cohort sampled during active or convalescent COVID-19.

The genes are TRBV2 and TRBJ1-2; D remains ambiguous. Trimming removed 6 bases from V and 5 bases from J, with 10 bases in between. Germline loops: CDR1 SNHLY, CDR2 FYNNEI. The CDR3 sequence is 12 residues long. DNA of the CDR3: TGTGCCAGCAGGAGGGAGGGTTATGGCTACACCTTC. Amino acids: CASRREGYGYTF.

As to this clone: The sample has other DNA sequences that encode this CDR3 too. This chain links TRBV5-4 with TRBJ2-1; the match to TRBD2 covers 7 bases. This CDR3 spans 14 amino acids. Germline CDR1 SGHNT, CDR2 YYREEE (reference sequence). Germline trimming cut 4 bases from V and 7 bases from J; bases unmatched to any gene: 8. For the CDR3, the DNA is TGTGCCAGCAGCCTCCGGGGAGCGGGAAATGAGCAGTTCTTC. This translates into CASSLRGAGNEQFF.

The chain recombines TRBV4-1 with TRBJ1-2; D call uncertain. This CDR3 contains 16 residues. Deletions cut 1 base from V and 2 bases from J, with 14 bases between. CDR1 and CDR2 from the germline V gene are MGHRA and YSYEKL. CDR3 coding DNA: TGCGCCAGCAGCCAAGTGGTTCCGCGGGGAAACTATGGCTACACCTTC. This gives the protein CASSQVVPRGNYGYTF.

The rearrangement joins TRBV5-7 to TRBJ2-1, with 11 bases identical to TRBD1. TRBV5-7 carries the ORF label, with uncertain function. V lost 3 bases to trimming and J lost 5 bases; unmatched junction nucleotides: 10. The CDR3 length is 17 residues. In DNA, the CDR3 is TGTGCCAGCAGCTCACGGACAGGGGGCCTTCTGGACAATGAGCAGTTCTTC. Amino acids: CASSSRTGGLLDNEQFF.

CDR3 loop: CSVGGQPAGSGYTF. The CDR3 region has the DNA TGCAGCGTTGGGGGACAGCCCGCGGGAAGCGGCTACACCTTC. V gene TRBV29-1 combines with J gene TRBJ1-2; 7 bases are shared with TRBD1. V shed 4 bases, J shed 8 bases, and the junction held 13 bases outside the gene matches. The germline V gene has CDR1 SQVTM and CDR2 ANQGSEA. The CDR3 sequence is 14 residues long. The variable domain in full, with the rest retrieved from reference TRBV29-1 and TRBJ1-2, is SAVISQKPSRDICQRGTSLTIQCQVDSQVTMMFWYRQQPGQSLTLIATANQGSEATYESGFVIDKFPISRPNLTFSTLTVSNMSPEDSSIYLCSVGGQPAGSGYTFGSGTRLTVV.

The rearrangement uses TRBV7-2 and TRBJ1-1; D possibly corresponds to TRBD1 (6 bases). The CDR3 extends over 14 amino acids. CDR1 is SGHTA, CDR2 FQGNSA, per germline. The V end was cut by 6 bases, the J end by 1 base, with 12 bases between. The CDR3: CASRLGASNTEAFF. DNA for the CDR3: TGTGCCAGCAGGTTGGGGGCATCGAACACTGAAGCTTTCTTT.

The rearrangement uses TRBV5-6 and TRBJ1-2; 9 bases align to TRBD1. Germline V gene lookup returns CDR1 SGHDT and CDR2 YYEEEE. The CDR3 is 15 residues long. V shed 4 bases, J shed 6 bases, and the junction held 10 bases outside the gene matches. CDR3 DNA sequence: TGTGCCAGCAGCAAAACAGGGGGCGCCTTAAATGGCTACACCTTC. Its protein product is CASSKTGGALNGYTF.